These 2 T cell receptor beta chains came from one sample sequenced in a study of blood T cell repertoires in COVID-19. The assay was immunoSEQ multiplex PCR, and TCRdb's table has in-frame clones only and misses some. The sample consists of tens of thousands of clones, 60% to 85% of them appearing once. The source material was peripheral blood. Receptors were obtained from a man between 65 and 85 years old with active or convalescent COVID-19.

J is TRBJ2-6 and V is TRBV19; no clear D. The CDR3 totals 16 residues. V was shortened by 8 bases and J by 0 bases, with 14 bases between the two germline ends. From germline, CDR1 is LNHDA and CDR2 SQIVND (reference sequence). Here the CDR3 DNA reads TGTGCCAGTTGCCTGGCCGCAAGCTCTGGGGCCAACGTCCTGACTTTC. Translated, it gives CASCLAASSGANVLTF.

The V and J genes are TRBV11-2 and TRBJ1-6; tentative D call: TRBD1 (6 bases). CDR1 and CDR2 (germline): SGHAT, FQNNGV. The CDR3 sequence is 16 residues long. The germline V and J ends were trimmed by 0 bases and 9 bases, with 15 bases remaining between them. The CDR3 sequence is CASSLDAGGIGSPLHF. The CDR3 DNA reads as TGTGCCAGCAGCTTAGATGCGGGGGGCATTGGTTCACCCCTCCACTTT. The entire variable domain, with the rest obtained from reference TRBV11-2 and TRBJ1-6, is as follows: EAGVAQSPRYKIIEKRQSVAFWCNPISGHATLYWYQQILGQGPKLLIQFQNNGVVDDSQLPKDRFSAERLKGVDSTLKIQPAKLEDSAVYLCASSLDAGGIGSPLHFGNGTRLTVT.